This T cell receptor (beta chain) was documented in a study of OX40 agonist ivuxolimab in advanced cancers. Study-level results: Dose levels from 0.1 to 3.0 mg/kg saw CD4+ and CD8+ blood T cells expand clonally by week 6. At 0.1-3.0 mg/kg, partial responders had clonal expansion among the lowest observed.

Germline values: CDR1 KGHSH, CDR2 LQKENI. This CDR3 contains 14 residues. Trimming took 3 bases from V and 9 from J, leaving 15 bases between them. As to this clone: Its specificity is not known.

Using immunoSEQ multiplex PCR, the repertoire was profiled, and TCRdb retains in-frame clones only, with some absent. The table includes some 150,000 clones, about nine tenths detected once. The receptor was isolated from an adult with an advanced solid tumor such as melanoma, head and neck, liver or kidney cancer. The specimen comprised CD4+ or CD8+ T cells sorted from blood, sampled in a trial of the OX40 agonist ivuxolimab. The V and J genes are TRBV18 and TRBJ2-1, with a weak D call TRBD1 (6 bases). The CDR3 bases are TGTGCCAGCTCACCTGAACAGGGTCGGGCTGAGCAGTTCTTC. Amino acid sequence: CASSPEQGRAEQFF.